The 12 T cell receptor beta chains below come from one sample, sequenced in a study of blood T cell repertoires in COVID-19 (dated by TCRdb to the early 2020s). Library prep was done by the immunoSEQ multiplex PCR assay. As stored in TCRdb, this immuneACCESS dataset retains in-frame rearrangements with V and J assigned. A fraction of the clones does not appear; measured against another copy, unresolved V genes explain less than half of the discrepancy, and the remainder lacks a known reason. The sample data list 250,000 to 300,000 clones, and 86% of these were observed just once. The ten largest clonotypes hold more than 10% of the sample. Source material: peripheral blood. The receptors shown here come from a woman in her twenties or thirties with COVID-19, enrolled during active disease.

This clone showed up just once. V and J are TRBV7-7 and TRBJ2-3; 7 nucleotides agree with TRBD2. The CDR3 runs to 14 residues. Germline values: CDR1 SSHAT, CDR2 FNYEAQ (reference sequence). V lost 1 base and J lost 8; bases outside the gene matches: 6. CDR3 sequence: CASSLEIWGGTQYF. The DNA of the CDR3 is TGTGCCAGCAGCTTAGAGATTTGGGGGGGTACGCAGTATTTT.

The chain joins TRBV5-1 to TRBJ2-1, with 8 bases fitting TRBD2. Germline V gene data show CDR1 as SGHRS and CDR2 as YFSETQ. The CDR3 runs 14 residues. Trimming removed 4 bases from V and 7 bases from J; junction bases left unmatched: 7. CDR3 protein: CASSPGLVGNEQFF. Written as DNA, the CDR3 is TGCGCCAGCAGCCCGGGACTAGTGGGGAATGAGCAGTTCTTC.

The V call is TRBV5-8, the J call TRBJ1-2; no clear D gene. V dropped 3 bases and J dropped 3 bases, with 15 bases sitting between them. From germline, CDR1 is SGHTS and CDR2 YDEGEE. The CDR3 is 15 residues long. For the CDR3, the DNA is TGTGCCAGCAGCTCCCCACCTACAGCAGACTATGGCTACACCTTC. It translates to CASSSPPTADYGYTF.

V usage is TRBV27 and J usage is TRBJ1-5; maybe TRBD1 (6 bases). The V end lost 6 bases, the J end lost 5 bases, and 11 bases lay between the germline ends. Germline V gene sequence: CDR1 MNHEY, CDR2 SMNVEV (reference sequence). This CDR3 is 13 amino acids long. The chain's CDR3 is CASRTGRDQPQHF. As DNA, the CDR3 is TGTGCCAGCAGAACAGGGCGGGATCAGCCCCAGCATTTT.

This chain connects TRBV29-1 to TRBJ1-2; D unclear. Germline assignment: CDR1 SQVTM and CDR2 ANQGSEA. The V end was cut by 1 base, the J end by 5 bases, with 8 bases between. The CDR3 sequence is 12 residues long. CDR3 sequence reads: CSVEVGPYGYTF. The CDR3 bases are TGCAGCGTTGAAGTGGGCCCTTATGGCTACACCTTC.

This chain connects TRBV14 to TRBJ2-5, with 9 bases lining up with TRBD2. This CDR3 has 17 residues. Germline V lookup: CDR1 SGHDN, CDR2 FVKESK. Unmatched junction bases numbered 9, after V lost 1 base and J lost 3 bases. The CDR3 reads CASSQGFSGGLEETQYF. CDR3 nucleotides: TGTGCCAGCAGCCAAGGGTTTAGCGGGGGATTGGAAGAGACCCAGTACTTC.

This chain joins TRBV19 and TRBJ2-7, with 10 bases that match TRBD1. CDR1 is LNHDA, CDR2 SQIVND, per germline (reference sequence). The CDR3 is made up of 15 amino acids. Germline trimming cut 3 bases from V and 5 bases from J; bases unmatched to any gene: 7. CDR3 protein: CASSMRQGAGHEQYF. DNA for the CDR3: TGTGCCAGTAGTATGAGACAGGGGGCTGGCCACGAGCAGTACTTC.

The gene calls are TRBV27 and TRBJ1-5, with 8 bases lining up with TRBD1. Germline V gene sequence: CDR1 MNHEY, CDR2 SMNVEV (reference sequence). This CDR3 has 13 amino acids. After removal of 6 bases from V and 2 bases from J, the junction contained 0 bases not matched to a gene. CDR3 DNA: TGTGCCAGCAGGGGACAGGGCAATCAGCCCCAGCATTTT. Translating it yields CASRGQGNQPQHF.

In its sample, this clone was seen a few times. The CDR3 DNA is TGTGCCAGCTCACCCTCTTGGCCCCAGCATTTT. Protein: CASSPSWPQHF. The chain employs TRBV18 and TRBJ1-5; no firm D call. Trimming removed 3 bases at V and 9 bases at J, with 6 bases between. There are 11 residues in the CDR3. Germline CDR1 is KGHSH and CDR2 is LQKENI.

CDR3 nucleotides: TGTGCCAGCTCACCACTTCCGGGACAGCAGATAGCCGAAGGAAACACCATATATTTT. As protein: CASSPLPGQQIAEGNTIYF. This rearrangement joins TRBV18 to TRBJ1-3; TRBD1 agrees at 7 bases. The germline V gene encodes CDR1 KGHSH and CDR2 LQKENI. This CDR3 has 19 amino acids. V shed 1 base and J 4 bases; nucleotides not matched to a gene: 16.

This clone was observed a few times. The rearrangement links TRBV7-8 to TRBJ1-2, with 9 bases matching TRBD1. CDR1 is SGHVS, CDR2 FQNEAQ, per germline. With V trimmed by 2 bases and J by 7 bases, 2 bases remained unmatched. CDR3 length: 13 amino acids. Written as DNA, the CDR3 is TGTGCCAGCAGCTTATGGGACAGGGCTGGCTACACCTTC. Its protein product is CASSLWDRAGYTF.

The V gene is TRBV7-9, the J gene TRBJ2-1; perhaps TRBD2 as D (7 bases). CDR3 size: 14 residues. V was pared by 5 bases and J by 8 bases, with 16 bases between. CDR1 and CDR2 from the germline V gene are SEHNR and FQNEAQ (reference sequence). For the CDR3, the DNA is TGTGCCAGCAGCGCCCATCAGGGGAGGGATGAGCAGTTCTTC. Translated: CASSAHQGRDEQFF. The full variable domain, in which reference TRBV7-9 and TRBJ2-1 provide the parts outside the CDR3, is DTGVSQNPRHKITKRGQNVTFRCDPISEHNRLYWYRQTLGQGPEFLTYFQNEAQLEKSRLLSDRFSAERPKGSFSTLEIQRTEQGDSAMYLCASSAHQGRDEQFFGPGTRLTVL.